A single sample gave rise to the 18 T cell receptor beta chains below, sequenced in a study of shared T cell receptors in the human thymus. Assay used: immunoSEQ multiplex PCR; TCRdb lists only in-frame clones, some missing. The sample records 720,000 or so clones, approximately 85% being singletons. This sample was also put to use in a study of human thymus T cells.

The sample consisted of thymocytes. These receptors all come from a girl in the first two years of life with a congenital heart defect.

V usage is TRBV19 and J usage is TRBJ2-5; 15 positions agree with TRBD2. This CDR3 is 17 amino acids long. After removal of 3 bases from V and 4 bases from J, the junction contained 6 bases not matched to a gene. Per the germline V gene, CDR1 is LNHDA and CDR2 is SQIVND (reference sequence). The CDR3 sequence is CASSIGTSGGRRETQYF. As DNA, the CDR3 is TGTGCCAGTAGTATTGGGACTAGCGGGGGGCGACGAGAGACCCAGTACTTC.

The genes are TRBV19 and TRBJ2-3, with D possibly matching TRBD1 (7 bases). Germline CDR1 LNHDA, CDR2 SQIVND (reference sequence). The CDR3 is 19 residues long. V lost 1 base, J lost 5 bases, and 25 bases lay in between. CDR3 coding DNA: TGTGCCAGTAGTATAGCCCACCCCCACAGGGGAGGTACAGTAGATACGCAGTATTTT. The encoded protein is CASSIAHPHRGGTVDTQYF.

This chain connects TRBV10-2 to TRBJ2-2, with D possibly matching TRBD2 (6 bases). Trimming removed 3 bases at V and 7 bases at J, with 9 bases between. The V gene's germline CDR1 is WSHSY and CDR2 SAAADI. This CDR3 region has 13 residues. CDR3 in DNA: TGCGCCAGCAGTGAAACGGGGGACGGGGAGCTGTTTTTT. This encodes CASSETGDGELFF.

The chain recombines TRBV9 with TRBJ1-5, with D possibly matching TRBD1 (5 bases). This CDR3 has 16 amino acids. The V and J ends lost 0 bases and 1 base respectively, with 11 bases between them. Germline CDR1 SGDLS, CDR2 YYNGEE. The CDR3 loop reads CASSVDGGDSNQPQHF. The CDR3 DNA is TGTGCCAGCAGCGTAGATGGGGGGGACAGCAATCAGCCCCAGCATTTT.

The chain joins TRBV6-1 to TRBJ1-6; no firm D call. The CDR3 sequence is 15 residues long. From germline, CDR1 is MNHNS and CDR2 SASEGT. The V end lost 2 bases, the J end lost 6 bases, and 11 bases lay between the germline ends. CDR3 in DNA: TGTGCCAGCAGTGAATTGTCAGTAGCTAATTCACCCCTCCACTTT. This sequence encodes CASSELSVANSPLHF.

This chain uses TRBV2 with TRBJ2-4; weak D call: TRBD1 (8 bases). V was trimmed by 1 base and J by 9 bases, leaving 13 bases between them. Germline V gene sequence: CDR1 SNHLY, CDR2 FYNNEI. This CDR3 spans 14 amino acids. The CDR3: CASSEGHRGGIQYF. The CDR3 coding sequence is TGTGCCAGCAGTGAAGGGCACAGGGGGGGCATTCAGTACTTC. The full variable domain, its missing parts supplied by reference TRBV2 and TRBJ2-4, is EPEVTQTPSHQVTQMGQEVILRCVPISNHLYFYWYRQILGQKVEFLVSFYNNEISEKSEIFDDQFSVERPDGSNFTLKIRSTKLEDSAMYFCASSEGHRGGIQYFGAGTRLSVL.

The V call is TRBV6-1, the J call TRBJ1-5, with D perhaps TRBD1 (5 bases). Germline lookup yields CDR1 MNHNS and CDR2 SASEGT. Trimming stripped 5 bases from V and 7 bases from J, with 18 bases between. This CDR3 has 15 residues. DNA for the CDR3: TGTGCCAGCAGTCTTAGACAGCCCAGCAGGCAGCCCCAGCATTTT. It yields the protein CASSLRQPSRQPQHF.

This sequence joins TRBV7-6 and TRBJ1-1; 8 nucleotides agree with TRBD1. CDR3 size: 16 residues. Germline CDR1 SGHVS, CDR2 FNYEAQ. V lost 4 bases, J lost 3 bases, and 10 bases stayed unmatched. The CDR3 loop is CASSSDHRGEDTEAFF. In DNA form, the CDR3 reads TGTGCCAGCAGCTCCGATCACAGGGGGGAGGACACTGAAGCTTTCTTT.

This chain links TRBV6-1 with TRBJ1-5; D remains ambiguous. From germline, CDR1 is MNHNS and CDR2 SASEGT. With 2 bases removed from V and 4 bases from J, the gap between germline ends came to 18 bases. The CDR3 is 17 residues long. CDR3 nucleotides: TGTGCCAGCAGTGAAACATATCGGGGAAAGTCGAATCAGCCCCAGCATTTT. Its translation: CASSETYRGKSNQPQHF.

This chain links TRBV5-1 with TRBJ2-5; a possible D gene is TRBD2 (5 bases). The CDR3 has 14 residues. Per the germline V gene, CDR1 is SGHRS and CDR2 is YFSETQ. The V end was cut by 4 bases, the J end by 4 bases, with 14 bases between. CDR3 in amino acids: CASSAPIARETQYF. DNA for the CDR3: TGCGCCAGCAGCGCACCGATAGCGCGAGAGACCCAGTACTTC.

The chain joins TRBV25-1 to TRBJ2-5; D is unresolved. CDR1 MGHDK and CDR2 SYGVNS come from the germline V gene. The CDR3 is 13 amino acids. The V end was cut by 4 bases, the J end by 1 base, with 7 bases between. CDR3 sequence reads: CASSARSQETQYF. The CDR3 coding sequence is TGTGCCAGCAGTGCGAGATCCCAAGAGACCCAGTACTTC.

In regard to this clone: An end of the junction differs from the germline gene, which may be a read error. The genes are TRBV10-2 and TRBJ1-2; D uncertain. Germline lookup yields CDR1 WSHSY and CDR2 SAAADI. This CDR3 contains 15 residues. CDR3 in DNA: TGCGCCAGCAGCGAGTGGACGGGAGCTAACTATGGCTACACCTTC. It translates to CASSEWTGANYGYTF.

This chain joins TRBV14 and TRBJ1-2; tentatively, D is TRBD1 (5 bases). The germline V gene encodes CDR1 SGHDN and CDR2 FVKESK. Trimming removed 3 bases at V and 8 bases at J, with 16 bases between. The CDR3 contains 14 residues. The CDR3 reads CASSQEGSGCGYTF. CDR3 nucleotides: TGTGCCAGCAGCCAGGAGGGGTCGGGGTGCGGCTACACCTTC.

The chain carries TRBV29-1 and TRBJ1-2; TRBD1 aligns across 10 bases. With 7 bases clipped from V and 5 bases from J, the junction kept 28 bases outside the gene matches. This CDR3 is built from 20 residues. Germline CDR1 and CDR2: SQVTM and ANQGSEA. The CDR3 region is CSASRETPDRGNLSLYGYTF. DNA of the CDR3: TGCAGCGCAAGCCGAGAGACCCCGGACAGGGGGAATCTTTCGCTATATGGCTACACCTTC.

The chain joins TRBV4-1 to TRBJ1-6; the match to TRBD1 covers 8 bases. CDR1 MGHRA and CDR2 YSYEKL come from the germline V gene. The CDR3 runs to 16 residues. J lost 10 bases, V lost 0 bases, and 8 bases had no gene match. The CDR3 nucleotides are TGCGCCAGCAGCCAAGATCAGGGACAGGCAGGGTCACCCCTCCACTTT. Its protein is CASSQDQGQAGSPLHF.

The CDR3 loop is CASSPEPGLAGYNEQFF. CDR3 bases: TGTGCCAGCAGCCCAGAACCGGGACTAGCGGGCTACAATGAGCAGTTCTTC. The gene calls are TRBV7-2 and TRBJ2-1; 12 bases fit TRBD2. The CDR3 is 17 amino acids. Germline lookup yields CDR1 SGHTA and CDR2 FQGNSA. J was trimmed by 3 bases and V by 5 bases; bases with no gene match: 8.

CDR3 in amino acids: CASLWYPHDKETQYF. The DNA of the CDR3 is TGTGCCAGCTTATGGTACCCCCACGACAAAGAGACCCAGTACTTC. The rearrangement joins TRBV14 to TRBJ2-5; D unresolved. Germline V gives CDR1 SGHDN, CDR2 FVKESK. The CDR3 runs 15 residues. Trimming pared 8 bases from V and 3 bases from J, leaving 19 bases between.

The J gene is TRBJ2-5, the V gene TRBV25-1; possibly TRBD1 for D (6 bases). Trimming pared 6 bases from V and 9 bases from J, leaving 20 bases between. Germline lookup yields CDR1 MGHDK and CDR2 SYGVNS. The CDR3 extends over 14 amino acids. The CDR3 protein is CASSNTGRSGPQYF. CDR3 DNA: TGTGCCAGCAGCAATACAGGGCGGAGTGGACCCCAGTACTTC.